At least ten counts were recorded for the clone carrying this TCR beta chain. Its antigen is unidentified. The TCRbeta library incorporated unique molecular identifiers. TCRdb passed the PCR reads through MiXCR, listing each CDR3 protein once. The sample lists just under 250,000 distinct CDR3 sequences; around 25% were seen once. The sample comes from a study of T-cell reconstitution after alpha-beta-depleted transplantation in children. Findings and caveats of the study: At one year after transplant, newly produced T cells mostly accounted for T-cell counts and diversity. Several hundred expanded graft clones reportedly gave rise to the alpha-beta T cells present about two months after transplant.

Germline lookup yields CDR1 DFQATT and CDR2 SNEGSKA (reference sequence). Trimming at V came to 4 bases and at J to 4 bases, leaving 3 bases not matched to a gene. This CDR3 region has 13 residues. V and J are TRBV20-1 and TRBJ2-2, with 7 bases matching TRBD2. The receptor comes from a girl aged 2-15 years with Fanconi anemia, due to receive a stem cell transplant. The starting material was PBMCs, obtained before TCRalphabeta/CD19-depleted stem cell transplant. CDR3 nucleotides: TGCAGTGCTAAGGCTAGCGGCACCGGGGAGCTGTTTTTT. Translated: CSAKASGTGELFF.